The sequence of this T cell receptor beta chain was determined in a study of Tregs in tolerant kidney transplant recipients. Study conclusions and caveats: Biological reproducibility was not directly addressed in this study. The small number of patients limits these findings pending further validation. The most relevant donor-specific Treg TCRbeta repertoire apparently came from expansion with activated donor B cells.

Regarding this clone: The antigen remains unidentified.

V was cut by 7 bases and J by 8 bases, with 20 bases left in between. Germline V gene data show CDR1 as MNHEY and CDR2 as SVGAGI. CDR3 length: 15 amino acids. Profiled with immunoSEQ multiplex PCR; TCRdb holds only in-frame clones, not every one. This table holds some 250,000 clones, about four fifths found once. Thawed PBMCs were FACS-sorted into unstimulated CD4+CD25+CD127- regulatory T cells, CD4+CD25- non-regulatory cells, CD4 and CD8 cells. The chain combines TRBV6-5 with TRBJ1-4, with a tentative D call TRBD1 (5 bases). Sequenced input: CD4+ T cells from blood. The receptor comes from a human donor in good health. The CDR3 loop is CASTPRSGAREKLFF. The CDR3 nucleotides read TGTGCCAGCACGCCAAGGAGTGGGGCTAGGGAAAAACTGTTTTTT.